This T cell receptor (beta chain) emerged from a study of blood T cell repertoires in COVID-19. Background on the study: From T cells, B-cell-depleted T cells, or PBMCs came the material, which was cDNA or gDNA.

Profiling relied on immunoSEQ multiplex PCR, and the TCRdb table lists in-frame clones only, not all of them. The table has fewer than 250,000 clones, over 90% seen once. The CDR3 length is 14 residues. With 5 bases clipped from V and 1 base from J, the junction kept 4 bases outside the gene matches. From germline, CDR1 is LGHDT and CDR2 YNNKEL (reference sequence). Patients at the Seattle site were enrolled during active infection and followed longitudinally. Sequences were obtained from peripheral blood. This rearrangement joins TRBV3-1 (or the pseudogene TRBV3-2) to TRBJ1-1, with 7 bases that match TRBD1. The TCR comes from a man aged 30-40 years with COVID-19, enrolled during active disease. In DNA, the CDR3 is TGTGCCAGCAGCTACGAGGGGGCGAACACTGAAGCTTTCTTT. Its protein is CASSYEGANTEAFF.